This TCR beta chain derives from a study of T cell responses to AZD1222 COVID-19 vaccine. Regarding the study as a whole: Close to half of spike-specific TCRs reportedly recognize unmutated variant regions.

As for this clone: Its antigen is not known.

The CDR3 length is 16 residues. Germline V CDR1 and CDR2: SGHDN, FVKESK. The V end was cut by 2 bases, the J end by 0 bases, with 10 bases between. Generated by immunoSEQ multiplex PCR, the TCRdb table keeps only in-frame clones and is missing some. The profile covers approximately 110,000 clones, with more than 70% appearing a single time and approximately 10% taken by the ten largest. The sequences come from peripheral blood, collected on day 0 of AZD1222 vaccination. The chain joins TRBV14 to TRBJ2-2; D perhaps matches TRBD1 (6 bases). The origin of this receptor is an adult in good health. The CDR3 sequence: CASSQRQVANTGELFF. The CDR3 DNA reads TGTGCCAGCAGCCAACGACAGGTAGCGAACACCGGGGAGCTGTTTTTT. Using reference TRBV14 and TRBJ2-2 for the parts outside the CDR3, the full variable domain is EAGVTQFPSHSVIEKGQTVTLRCDPISGHDNLYWYRRVMGKEIKFLLHFVKESKQDESGMPNNRFLAERTGGTYSTLKVQPAELEDSGVYFCASSQRQVANTGELFFGEGSRLTVL.